These 32 T cell receptor beta chains originate from one sample sequenced in a study of CD8 T cells in Susac syndrome. RNA amounts of roughly 0.45 to 1 ug underwent reverse transcription with random hexamers. TCRdb used MiXCR to reprocess the immunoSEQ multiplex PCR reads, holding one entry per CDR3 protein. The sample has about 300,000 distinct CDR3 sequences, roughly 85% seen once. The specimen was CD8+ T cells from PBMCs. The origin of the receptors is a human donor with multiple sclerosis.

The chain joins TRBV6-5 to TRBJ2-7, with TRBD2 matching over 9 bases. Germline V gene data show CDR1 as MNHEY and CDR2 as SVGAGI. The CDR3 extends over 13 amino acids. The V gene end was trimmed by 8 bases and the J gene end by 3 bases; junction bases not matched to a gene: 5. The DNA for the CDR3 is TGTGCCAGCGGGGTAGCGGGGGACTACGAGCAGTACTTC. It translates to CASGVAGDYEQYF.

V and J are TRBV29-1 and TRBJ2-3; 10 nucleotides align to TRBD2. Germline V lookup: CDR1 SQVTM, CDR2 ANQGSEA. Trimming took 2 bases from V and 1 from J; bases not matched to a gene: 6. The CDR3 is 16 amino acids. CDR3 DNA sequence: TGCAGCGTTGAATGGCTAGCGGGAGAGGGCACAGATACGCAGTATTTT. The encoded protein is CSVEWLAGEGTDTQYF.

This clonotype was seen just once. The conserved phenylalanine or tryptophan normally closing the CDR3 is absent here, so this likely arose from a read error. The V gene is TRBV7-8, the J gene TRBJ1-2; TRBD1 might be the D (5 bases). The CDR3 is 16 residues long. Germline values: CDR1 SGHVS, CDR2 FQNEAQ. V dropped 4 bases and J dropped 4 bases, with 19 bases sitting between them. CDR3 nucleotide sequence: TGTGCCAGCAGCTATGTCCTGGGGCAGGCGCTCTATGGCTACACCCTC. Residues: CASSYVLGQALYGYTL.

The rearrangement joins TRBV29-1 to TRBJ2-3; possibly TRBD2 for D (6 bases). The CDR3 runs 10 residues. V shed 7 bases and J shed 8 bases, with 10 bases lying between them. The germline V gene has CDR1 SQVTM and CDR2 ANQGSEA. The CDR3 sequence is CSDGGTTQYF. The CDR3 nucleotides are TGCAGCGACGGGGGTACTACGCAGTATTTT.

The chain combines TRBV19 with TRBJ2-3; no clear D gene. The germline V gene encodes CDR1 LNHDA and CDR2 SQIVND (reference sequence). The length of the CDR3 is 14 residues. V lost 4 bases and J lost 2, with 10 bases in between. CDR3 protein: CASSTPGNTDTQYF. The CDR3 DNA reads as TGTGCCAGTAGTACGCCCGGAAACACAGATACGCAGTATTTT.

The chain combines TRBV7-8 with TRBJ2-2; D possibly corresponds to TRBD1 (6 bases). V shed 5 bases and J shed 1 base, with 11 bases lying between them. Germline V lookup: CDR1 SGHVS, CDR2 FQNEAQ. The CDR3 spans 15 residues. The CDR3 coding sequence is TGTGCCAGCAGCGGGCCGGGACAGAACACCGGGGAGCTGTTTTTT. Translating gives CASSGPGQNTGELFF.

This chain joins TRBV12-5 and TRBJ2-3; TRBD2 agrees at 15 bases. The germline CDR1 and CDR2 sequences are LGHNT and FRNRAP. CDR3 size: 21 residues. With V trimmed by 7 bases and J by 2 bases, 19 bases remained unmatched. CDR3 amino acids: CASAAPPGLAGGPYPTDTQYF. The CDR3 bases are TGTGCTAGTGCCGCCCCACCGGGACTAGCGGGAGGCCCCTACCCCACAGATACGCAGTATTTT.

The chain uses TRBV27 and TRBJ1-4; D ambiguous. V dropped 6 bases and J dropped 5 bases, with 13 bases sitting between them. From germline, CDR1 is MNHEY and CDR2 SMNVEV (reference sequence). The CDR3 is made up of 14 amino acids. The CDR3 DNA reads TGTGCCAGCAGCCCACTCCTGGAGAATGAAAAACTGTTTTTT. Protein: CASSPLLENEKLFF. The complete variable domain, with remaining parts taken from reference TRBV27 and TRBJ1-4, reads EAQVTQNPRYLITVTGKKLTVTCSQNMNHEYMSWYRQDPGLGLRQIYYSMNVEVTDKGDVPEGYKVSRKEKRNFPLILESPSPNQTSLYFCASSPLLENEKLFFGSGTQLSVL.

This clonotype was recorded a few times. The chain is built from TRBV6-2 or TRBV6-3 and TRBJ2-1, with D possibly being TRBD1 or TRBD2 (7 bases each). This CDR3 spans 14 amino acids. From germline, CDR1 is MNHEY and CDR2 SVGEGT. Trimming removed 4 bases at V and 5 bases at J, with 12 bases between. CDR3 nucleotides: TGTGCCAGCAGTTCGGGGGGACAGAACAATGAGCAGTTCTTC. Encoded protein: CASSSGGQNNEQFF.

The chain is built from TRBV7-9 and TRBJ1-2; the D gene is possibly TRBD1 (6 bases). Germline V CDR1 and CDR2: SEHNR, FQNEAQ (reference sequence). With 1 base removed from V and 4 bases from J, the gap between germline ends came to 13 bases. This CDR3 region has 15 residues. The DNA of the CDR3 is TGTGCCAGCAGCTTAGGTACGGGACACATCTATGGCTACACCTTC. It encodes CASSLGTGHIYGYTF. The whole variable domain, filled in from reference TRBV7-9 and TRBJ1-2, reads DTGVSQNPRHKITKRGQNVTFRCDPISEHNRLYWYRQTLGQGPEFLTYFQNEAQLEKSRLLSDRFSAERPKGSFSTLEIQRTEQGDSAMYLCASSLGTGHIYGYTFGSGTRLTVV.

This clonotype was recorded once. V gene TRBV3-1 combines with J gene TRBJ2-1, with 9 nucleotides matching TRBD1. With 2 bases clipped from V and 4 bases from J, the junction kept 3 bases outside the gene matches. From germline, CDR1 is LGHDT and CDR2 YNNKEL (reference sequence). The CDR3 is 15 amino acids. The CDR3 loop reads CASSQTGGPYNEQFF. The CDR3 bases are TGTGCCAGCAGCCAAACAGGGGGCCCTTACAATGAGCAGTTCTTC.

This clonotype was seen more than once but under ten times. The V and J genes are TRBV19 and TRBJ2-1, with TRBD2 matching 9 bases. The junction had 10 bases not matched to a gene; V was cut back by 10 bases and J by 6 bases. From germline, CDR1 is LNHDA and CDR2 SQIVND (reference sequence). The length of the CDR3 is 14 residues. CDR3 sequence: CAIGPGTSTNEQFF. The CDR3 DNA reads as TGTGCCATTGGCCCCGGGACTAGCACCAATGAGCAGTTCTTC. Full variable domain (missing parts from reference TRBV19 and TRBJ2-1): DGGITQSPKYLFRKEGQNVTLSCEQNLNHDAMYWYRQDPGQGLRLIYYSQIVNDFQKGDIAEGYSVSREKKESFPLTVTSAQKNPTAFYLCAIGPGTSTNEQFFGPGTRLTVL.

The rearrangement links TRBV28 to TRBJ2-2; D may be TRBD2 (5 bases). Per germline, CDR1 MDHEN and CDR2 SYDVKM. The CDR3 loop spans 15 amino acids. V was cut by 2 bases and J by 4 bases, with 11 bases left in between. CDR3 loop: CASSLTEGPTGELFF. As DNA, the CDR3 is TGTGCCAGCAGTTTAACCGAGGGTCCCACCGGGGAGCTGTTTTTT.

This chain links TRBV6-2 or TRBV6-3 with TRBJ1-2; 7 positions match TRBD1. The CDR3 consists of 19 residues. Germline V CDR1 and CDR2: MNHEY, SVGEGT. V gave up 5 bases and J gave up 0 bases; unmatched junction bases: 18. The CDR3 coding sequence is TGTGCCAGCAGTCTCCCAACCGTCCGGGACAGACCCGCTAACTATGGCTACACCTTC. Its translation is CASSLPTVRDRPANYGYTF.

The V call is TRBV12-3 or TRBV12-4, the J call TRBJ2-5, with 7 bases aligning to TRBD1. The CDR3 totals 13 residues. Unmatched junction bases numbered 5, after V lost 6 bases and J lost 4 bases. The CDR3 region has the DNA TGTGCCAGCAGCTTGGGACAGACAGAGACCCAGTACTTC. Its translation is CASSLGQTETQYF.

The V and J genes are TRBV12-3 or TRBV12-4 and TRBJ2-1, with unresolved D. The CDR3 extends over 15 amino acids. Trimming cost V 1 base and J 0 bases, with 7 bases left between them. This CDR3 reads CASSLEENSYNEQFF. CDR3 nucleotide sequence: TGTGCCAGCAGTTTAGAGGAAAACTCCTACAATGAGCAGTTCTTC.

The CDR3 loop is CASSYSGNTGELFF. The CDR3 DNA reads TGTGCCAGCAGTTACTCAGGGAACACCGGGGAGCTGTTTTTT. The chain is built from TRBV6-5 and TRBJ2-2, with unresolved D. Trimming shortened V by 0 bases and J by 1 base, and 3 bases separated the two germline ends. The CDR3 length is 14 residues. The germline gives CDR1 MNHEY, CDR2 SVGAGI.

J is TRBJ2-3 and V is TRBV4-3, with D uncertain. The CDR3 contains 17 residues. Germline V lookup: CDR1 LGHNA, CDR2 YSLEER. V gave up 0 bases and J gave up 6 bases, with 19 bases separating them. CDR3 DNA sequence: TGCGCCAGCAGCCAAGATGAACGCGGACCAAGGACGGATACGCAGTATTTT. Its translation is CASSQDERGPRTDTQYF.

CDR3 DNA: TGTGCCAGCAGCCGGACAGGGTTTGGAAACACCATATATTTT. This encodes CASSRTGFGNTIYF. V usage is TRBV7-8 and J usage is TRBJ1-3; TRBD1 agrees at 8 bases. Germline V gene data show CDR1 as SGHVS and CDR2 as FQNEAQ. The J segment lost 3 bases and the V segment lost 5 bases, leaving 3 bases of the junction unmatched. The CDR3 runs to 14 residues.

This chain connects TRBV10-3 to TRBJ2-7; 9 bases fit TRBD1. This CDR3 is built from 18 residues. Trimming at V came to 2 bases and at J to 1 base, leaving 12 bases not matched to a gene. Germline values: CDR1 ENHRY, CDR2 SYGVKD. Here the CDR3 DNA reads TGTGCCATCAGTGAGCCTGGGACAGGGTCCATACTTTCCTACGAGCAGTACTTC. Its protein is CAISEPGTGSILSYEQYF.

The chain uses TRBV28 and TRBJ2-3; 16 nucleotides agree with TRBD2. This CDR3 is built from 20 residues. J lost 1 base, V lost 5 bases, and 12 bases had no gene match. CDR1 is MDHEN, CDR2 SYDVKM, per germline. Written as DNA, the CDR3 is TGTGCCAGCAGTGAACCGGGACTAGCGGGAGGGCCTCGCGGCACAGATACGCAGTATTTT. Protein: CASSEPGLAGGPRGTDTQYF.

The rearrangement joins TRBV15 to TRBJ2-1; 7 bases are a match to TRBD2. Germline assignment: CDR1 LNHNV and CDR2 YYDKDF (reference sequence). J gave up 8 bases and V 5 bases, and 9 bases lay outside the gene matches. CDR3 length: 14 amino acids. The CDR3 DNA is TGTGCCACCAGCGAAGCGGGGTCAGGCTATGAGCAGTTCTTC. Protein sequence: CATSEAGSGYEQFF.

J is TRBJ2-1 and V is TRBV20-1; D perhaps matches TRBD2 (5 bases). Per the germline V gene, CDR1 is DFQATT and CDR2 is SNEGSKA (reference sequence). The length of the CDR3 is 13 residues. The V gene lost 7 bases and the J gene lost 4 bases, with 14 bases spanning the gap. The CDR3 nucleotides read TGCAGTGTCCGGGGTCGAGGATACAATGAGCAGTTCTTC. Translation: CSVRGRGYNEQFF.

The rearrangement uses TRBV28 and TRBJ1-1; 8 bases agree with TRBD1. The V and J ends lost 5 bases and 5 bases, in that order; junction bases with no gene match: 7. The germline CDR1 and CDR2 sequences are MDHEN and SYDVKM. The length of the CDR3 is 14 residues. CDR3 in DNA: TGTGCCAGCAGTCTCCGGACAGGGAGTACTGAAGCTTTCTTT. The encoded protein is CASSLRTGSTEAFF.

The chain carries TRBV3-1 and TRBJ2-7, with a tentative D call TRBD2 (6 bases). Germline V CDR1 and CDR2: LGHDT, YNNKEL (reference sequence). Deletions cut 11 bases from V and 5 bases from J, with 19 bases between. CDR3 length equals 13 residues. This CDR3 is CASRDSQAHEQYF. CDR3 nucleotide sequence: TGTGCCTCCAGGGACTCCCAAGCCCACGAGCAGTACTTC.

V usage is TRBV10-2 and J usage is TRBJ2-1, with unresolved D. V lost 7 bases and J lost 4, with 17 bases in between. This CDR3 comprises 15 residues. Germline assignment: CDR1 WSHSY and CDR2 SAAADI. CDR3 amino acids: CASTRDYSQYNEQFF. CDR3 DNA: TGCGCCAGCACCCGAGATTATTCACAGTACAATGAGCAGTTCTTC.

The rearrangement uses TRBV4-3 and TRBJ2-5, with D tentatively TRBD1 or TRBD2 (6 bases each). V was shortened by 0 bases and J by 5 bases, with 13 bases between the two germline ends. The CDR3 totals 15 residues. The germline CDR1 and CDR2 sequences are LGHNA and YSLEER. The CDR3 DNA reads as TGCGCCAGCAGCCAAGAGCGGCAGGGGAGGGAGACCCAGTACTTC. This codes for CASSQERQGRETQYF.

V gene TRBV3-1 combines with J gene TRBJ2-1; 13 bases match TRBD2. This CDR3 contains 16 residues. Germline CDR1 is LGHDT and CDR2 is YNNKEL (reference sequence). The trim removed 1 base at V and 9 bases at J, leaving 6 bases unmatched. CDR3 region: CASSQAGLAGESEQFF. CDR3 DNA sequence: TGTGCCAGCAGCCAAGCAGGACTAGCGGGAGAATCTGAGCAGTTCTTC.

The J gene is TRBJ2-3, the V gene TRBV11-2; no firm D call. CDR3 size: 15 residues. V lost 8 bases to trimming and J lost 4 bases, with 19 bases between them. In germline, CDR1 is SGHAT, CDR2 FQNNGV. The CDR3 region is CASGRILGRSDTQYF. The CDR3 nucleotides read TGTGCCAGCGGCCGCATCCTCGGGCGTTCAGATACGCAGTATTTT. Variable domain in full (rest from reference TRBV11-2 and TRBJ2-3): EAGVAQSPRYKIIEKRQSVAFWCNPISGHATLYWYQQILGQGPKLLIQFQNNGVVDDSQLPKDRFSAERLKGVDSTLKIQPAKLEDSAVYLCASGRILGRSDTQYFGPGTRLTVL.

The chain recombines TRBV7-8 with TRBJ2-1; D may be TRBD1 (6 bases). Germline CDR1 reads SGHVS; CDR2 reads FQNEAQ. Deletions cut 5 bases from V and 0 bases from J, with 11 bases between. This CDR3 region has 15 residues. CDR3 coding DNA: TGTGCCAGCAGCGCAGGGGCCTTCTCCTACAATGAGCAGTTCTTC. Its protein is CASSAGAFSYNEQFF.

This clonotype occurred once. This rearrangement joins TRBV6-1 to TRBJ1-1, with TRBD1 matching 7 bases. V lost 3 bases and J lost 8; bases outside the gene matches: 6. Looked up from germline, CDR1 is MNHNS and CDR2 is SASEGT. There are 13 residues in the CDR3. CDR3 DNA: TGTGCCAGCAGTGATGATGGGACAGACGAAGCTTTCTTT. Translated, it gives CASSDDGTDEAFF.

The chain is built from TRBV27 and TRBJ2-2; TRBD2 might be the D (6 bases). V lost 2 bases and J 4 bases, leaving 11 bases between the germline ends. The CDR3 sequence is 15 residues long. Germline values: CDR1 MNHEY, CDR2 SMNVEV (reference sequence). Here the CDR3 reads CASSLLSGVTGELFF. The CDR3 region has the DNA TGTGCCAGCAGTTTACTGTCGGGGGTCACCGGGGAGCTGTTTTTT.